This record concerns one T cell receptor beta chain sequence. What it recognizes is unknown. Between the trimmed V and J ends, which lost 9 bases and 5 bases, there was a span of 14 bases. The CDR3 consists of 13 residues. Germline V gene data show CDR1 as MDHEN and CDR2 as SYDVKM. This specimen comes from a study of shared clonotypes between healthy human individuals. Study results and limitations: The authors expected sequencing depth to affect clonotype sharing among donors.

In the original analysis: Because ImmunoSEQ provided only junction sequences with no quality scores, the filtering differed. Method: immunoSEQ multiplex PCR; TCRdb's copy keeps in-frame clones and lacks some. Clone size and the V and J calls come from that table; the DNA yielded D and trimming. The repertoire holds approximately 530,000 clones, with almost 97% as singletons. The clonotype comes from a woman aged 30 to 39 in good health. Sequenced: naive CD4+ T cells sorted from blood. Documented subset: CD45RA+ positively selected. V gene TRBV28 combines with J gene TRBJ1-5; D is unresolved. The CDR3 bases are TGTGCCAGTAATACAGCGTCCTATCAGCCCCAGCATTTT. It codes for CASNTASYQPQHF.